This paragraph covers one TCR beta chain sequence. This sample is drawn from a study of cytomegalovirus exposure and HLA in healthy donors. Vbeta (60) and Jbeta (13) primers were used in the PCR. Assay used: immunoSEQ multiplex PCR; TCRdb lists only in-frame clones, some missing. The sample shows about 120,000 clones, 66% of them seen only once. Trimming cost V 0 bases and J 5 bases, with 13 bases left between them. Germline loops: CDR1 MNHEY, CDR2 SVGAGI. This CDR3 is built from 15 residues. Specimen: PBMCs. The receptor's source is a man between 18 and 29 years old in good health and CMV-seronegative. This sequence joins TRBV6-5 and TRBJ1-2; tentatively, D is TRBD1 (6 bases). The CDR3 region has the DNA TGTGCCAGCAGTTACTCTGGCGACAGGCTGTATGGCTACACCTTC. Translating gives CASSYSGDRLYGYTF.